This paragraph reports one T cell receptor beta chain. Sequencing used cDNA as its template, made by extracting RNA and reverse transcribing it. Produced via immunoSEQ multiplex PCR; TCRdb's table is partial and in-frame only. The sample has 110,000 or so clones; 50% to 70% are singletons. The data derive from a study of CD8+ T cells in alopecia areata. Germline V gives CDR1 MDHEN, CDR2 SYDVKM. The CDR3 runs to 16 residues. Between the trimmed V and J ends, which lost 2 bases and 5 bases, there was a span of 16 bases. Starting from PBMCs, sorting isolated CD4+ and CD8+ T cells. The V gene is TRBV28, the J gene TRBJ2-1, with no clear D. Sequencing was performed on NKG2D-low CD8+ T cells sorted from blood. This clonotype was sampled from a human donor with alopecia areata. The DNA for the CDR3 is TGTGCCAGCAGTTTAGGGCAGGCCATCCCCCACAATGAGCAGTTCTTC. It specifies CASSLGQAIPHNEQFF.